This note documents a single T cell receptor (beta chain) sequence. Its target is not known. This sample was taken from a study of cytomegalovirus exposure and HLA in healthy donors. Study overall: Falling in the Caucasian-associated ancestry cluster were approximately 84% of approximately 410 genotyped donors. Points from the study as a whole: A later analysis linked a missense DCLRE1C variant to TCR beta V- and J-gene trimming. Later analysis placed DRB1 highest and HLA-C lowest in TCR association rates, which differed by HLA locus.

The PCR had 60 Vbeta and 13 Jbeta primers. TCRdb keeps only in-frame clones here, not all; method: immunoSEQ multiplex PCR. The sample gives around 260,000 clones, around 80% of which show up once; about 0.29% is in the top ten. Germline CDR1 and CDR2: SEHNR and FQNEAQ (reference sequence). V lost 4 bases and J lost 2; bases outside the gene matches: 15. The CDR3 has 18 amino acids. This receptor was taken from a girl aged 2 to 9 in good health and CMV-seronegative. The chain couples TRBV7-9 to TRBJ2-3; TRBD2 agrees at 7 bases. Sequenced material: PBMCs. The CDR3 DNA follows: TGTGCCAGCAGCTCCGTCGCGGGAAGCGGGGTGAACACAGATACGCAGTATTTT. Translated: CASSSVAGSGVNTDTQYF.